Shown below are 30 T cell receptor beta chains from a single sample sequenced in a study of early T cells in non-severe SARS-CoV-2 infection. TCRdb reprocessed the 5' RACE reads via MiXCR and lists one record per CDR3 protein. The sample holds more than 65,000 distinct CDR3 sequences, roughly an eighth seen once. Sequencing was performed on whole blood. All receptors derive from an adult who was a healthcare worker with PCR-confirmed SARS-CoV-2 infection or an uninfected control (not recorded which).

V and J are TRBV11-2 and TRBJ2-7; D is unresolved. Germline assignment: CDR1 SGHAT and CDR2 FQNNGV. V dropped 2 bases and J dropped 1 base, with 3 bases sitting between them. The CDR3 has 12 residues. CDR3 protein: CASSLRSYEQYF. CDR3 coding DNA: TGTGCCAGCAGCTTAAGGTCCTACGAGCAGTACTTC. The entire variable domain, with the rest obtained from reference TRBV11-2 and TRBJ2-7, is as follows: EAGVAQSPRYKIIEKRQSVAFWCNPISGHATLYWYQQILGQGPKLLIQFQNNGVVDDSQLPKDRFSAERLKGVDSTLKIQPAKLEDSAVYLCASSLRSYEQYFGPGTRLTVT.

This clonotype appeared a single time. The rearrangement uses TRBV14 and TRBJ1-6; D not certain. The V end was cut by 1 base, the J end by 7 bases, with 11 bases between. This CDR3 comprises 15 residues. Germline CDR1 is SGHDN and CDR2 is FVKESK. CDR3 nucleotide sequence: TGTGCCAGCAGCCAAGCCGTCGGGAGGAATTCACCCCTCCACTTT. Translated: CASSQAVGRNSPLHF.

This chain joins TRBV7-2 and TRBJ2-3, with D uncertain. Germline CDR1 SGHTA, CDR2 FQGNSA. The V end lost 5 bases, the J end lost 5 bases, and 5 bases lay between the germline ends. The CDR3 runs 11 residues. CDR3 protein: CASSKRDTQYF. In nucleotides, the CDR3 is TGTGCCAGCAGCAAGAGAGATACGCAGTATTTT.

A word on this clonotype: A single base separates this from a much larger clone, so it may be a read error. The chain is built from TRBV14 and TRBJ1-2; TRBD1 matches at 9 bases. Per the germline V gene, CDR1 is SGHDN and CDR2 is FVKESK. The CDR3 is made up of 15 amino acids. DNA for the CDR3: TGTGCCAGCACCCAAGATCTGACAGGGGGCTATGGCTACACCTTC. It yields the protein CASTQDLTGGYGYTF.

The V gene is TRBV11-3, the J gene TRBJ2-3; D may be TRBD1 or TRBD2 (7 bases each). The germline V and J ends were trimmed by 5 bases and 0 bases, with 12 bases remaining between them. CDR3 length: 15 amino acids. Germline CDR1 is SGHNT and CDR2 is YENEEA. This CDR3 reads CASSPGGGSTDTQYF. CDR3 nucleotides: TGTGCCAGCAGCCCAGGGGGGGGTAGCACAGATACGCAGTATTTT.

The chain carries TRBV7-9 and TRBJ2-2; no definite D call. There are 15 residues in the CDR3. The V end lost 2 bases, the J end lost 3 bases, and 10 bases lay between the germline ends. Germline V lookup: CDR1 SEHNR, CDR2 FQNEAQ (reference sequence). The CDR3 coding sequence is TGTGCCAGCAGCTTAACTGAGGTATACACCGGGGAGCTGTTTTTT. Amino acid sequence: CASSLTEVYTGELFF.

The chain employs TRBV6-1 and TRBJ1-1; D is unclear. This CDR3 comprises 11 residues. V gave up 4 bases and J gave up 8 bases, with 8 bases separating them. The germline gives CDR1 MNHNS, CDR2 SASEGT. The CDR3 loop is CASSGVREAFF. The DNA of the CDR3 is TGTGCCAGCAGTGGGGTGAGGGAAGCTTTCTTT.

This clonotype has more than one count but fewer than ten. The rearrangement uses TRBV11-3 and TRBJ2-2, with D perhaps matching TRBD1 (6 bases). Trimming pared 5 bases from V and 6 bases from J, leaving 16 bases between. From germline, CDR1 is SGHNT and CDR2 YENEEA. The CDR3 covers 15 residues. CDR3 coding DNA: TGTGCCAGCAGCCCAGGGGTGGATACGGCCGGGGAGCTGTTTTTT. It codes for CASSPGVDTAGELFF.

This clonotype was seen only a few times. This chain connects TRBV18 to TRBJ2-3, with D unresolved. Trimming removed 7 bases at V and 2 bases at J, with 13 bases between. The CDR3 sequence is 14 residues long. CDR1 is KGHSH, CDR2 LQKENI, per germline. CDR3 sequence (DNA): TGTGCCAGCTGCGCGGACGTCCTCACAGATACGCAGTATTTT. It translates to CASCADVLTDTQYF. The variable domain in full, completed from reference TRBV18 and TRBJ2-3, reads NAGVMQNPRHLVRRRGQEARLRCSPMKGHSHVYWYRQLPEEGLKFMVYLQKENIIDESGMPKERFSAEFPKEGPSILRIQQVVRGDSAAYFCASCADVLTDTQYFGPGTRLTVL.

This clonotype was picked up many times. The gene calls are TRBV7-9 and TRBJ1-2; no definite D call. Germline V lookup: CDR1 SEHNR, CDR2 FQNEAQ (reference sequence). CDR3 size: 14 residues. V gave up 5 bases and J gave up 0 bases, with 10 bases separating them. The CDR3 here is CASSPGPPNYGYTF. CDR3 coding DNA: TGTGCCAGCAGCCCCGGGCCCCCTAACTATGGCTACACCTTC.

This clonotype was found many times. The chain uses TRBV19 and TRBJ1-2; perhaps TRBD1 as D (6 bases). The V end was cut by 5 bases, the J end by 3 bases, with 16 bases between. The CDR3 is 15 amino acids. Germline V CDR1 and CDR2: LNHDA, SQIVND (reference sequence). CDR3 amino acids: CASSAYGGRDYGYTF. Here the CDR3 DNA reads TGTGCCAGTAGTGCGTACGGGGGGCGCGACTATGGCTACACCTTC.

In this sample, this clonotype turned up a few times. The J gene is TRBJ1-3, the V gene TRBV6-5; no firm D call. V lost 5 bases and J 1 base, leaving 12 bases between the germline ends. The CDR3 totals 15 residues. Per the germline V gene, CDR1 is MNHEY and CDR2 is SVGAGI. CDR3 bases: TGTGCCAGCAGTAAGCCGGGAGTTTCTGGAAACACCATATATTTT. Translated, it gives CASSKPGVSGNTIYF.

In nucleotides, the CDR3 is TGTGCCAGCAGCTTCCTTGAAGGGACAGATACGCAGTATTTT. Amino acid sequence: CASSFLEGTDTQYF. The J gene is TRBJ2-3, the V gene TRBV7-9; D unclear. The CDR3 sequence is 14 residues long. Germline V gene lookup returns CDR1 SEHNR and CDR2 FQNEAQ (reference sequence). V gave up 3 bases and J gave up 3 bases, with 10 bases separating them.

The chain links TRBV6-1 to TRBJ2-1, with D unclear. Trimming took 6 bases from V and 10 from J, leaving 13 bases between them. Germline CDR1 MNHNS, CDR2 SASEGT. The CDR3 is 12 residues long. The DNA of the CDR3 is TGTGCCAGCAGCCCAGAGGTCCACGAGCAGTTCTTC. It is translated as CASSPEVHEQFF.

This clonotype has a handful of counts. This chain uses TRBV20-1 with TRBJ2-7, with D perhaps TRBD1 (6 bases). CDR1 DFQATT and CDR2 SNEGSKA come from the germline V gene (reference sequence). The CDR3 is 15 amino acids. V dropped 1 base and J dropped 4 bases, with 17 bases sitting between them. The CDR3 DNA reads TGCAGTGCTAGAGCTGAGACAGGCCGTGATTACGAGCAGTACTTC. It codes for CSARAETGRDYEQYF.

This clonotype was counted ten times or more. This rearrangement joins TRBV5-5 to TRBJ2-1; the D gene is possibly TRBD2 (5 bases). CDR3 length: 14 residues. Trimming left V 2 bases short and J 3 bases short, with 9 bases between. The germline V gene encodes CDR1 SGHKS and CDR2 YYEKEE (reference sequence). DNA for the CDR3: TGTGCCAGCAGCTTCGGGGTCAGCTACAATGAGCAGTTCTTC. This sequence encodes CASSFGVSYNEQFF.

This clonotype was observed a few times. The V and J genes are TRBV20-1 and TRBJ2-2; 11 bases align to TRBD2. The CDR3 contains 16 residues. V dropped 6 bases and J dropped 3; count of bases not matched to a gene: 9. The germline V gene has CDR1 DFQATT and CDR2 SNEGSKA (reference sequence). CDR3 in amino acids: CSARFLAGGDTGELFF. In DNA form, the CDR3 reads TGCAGTGCGAGATTCCTAGCGGGGGGAGACACCGGGGAGCTGTTTTTT.

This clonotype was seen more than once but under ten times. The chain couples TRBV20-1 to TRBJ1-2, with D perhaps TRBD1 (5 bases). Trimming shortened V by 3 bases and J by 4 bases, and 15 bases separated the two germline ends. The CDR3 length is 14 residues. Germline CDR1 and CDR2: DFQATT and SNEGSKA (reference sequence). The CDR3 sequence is CSARGFGDLYGYTF. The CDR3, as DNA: TGCAGTGCTAGGGGTTTTGGGGACCTCTATGGCTACACCTTC.

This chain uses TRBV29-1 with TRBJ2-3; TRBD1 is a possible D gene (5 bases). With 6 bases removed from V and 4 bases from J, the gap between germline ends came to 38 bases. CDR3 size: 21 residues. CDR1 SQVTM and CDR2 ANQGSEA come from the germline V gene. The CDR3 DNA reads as TGCAGCGTAGGATTTATTCTCGATGGATTTAAGACAGCCGCACGGCCAGATACGCAGTATTTT. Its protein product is CSVGFILDGFKTAARPDTQYF.

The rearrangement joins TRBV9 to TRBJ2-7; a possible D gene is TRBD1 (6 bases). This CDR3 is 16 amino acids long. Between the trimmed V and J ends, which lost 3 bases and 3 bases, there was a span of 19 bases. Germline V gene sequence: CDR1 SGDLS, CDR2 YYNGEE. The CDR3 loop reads CASSAEGDPRLYEQYF. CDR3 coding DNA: TGTGCCAGCAGCGCTGAGGGGGACCCCCGACTCTACGAGCAGTACTTC.

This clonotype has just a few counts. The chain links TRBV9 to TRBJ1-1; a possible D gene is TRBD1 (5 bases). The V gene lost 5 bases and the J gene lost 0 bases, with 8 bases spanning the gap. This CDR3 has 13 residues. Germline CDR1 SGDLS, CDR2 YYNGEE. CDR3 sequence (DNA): TGTGCCAGCAGTGGGACTATGAACACTGAAGCTTTCTTT. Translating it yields CASSGTMNTEAFF. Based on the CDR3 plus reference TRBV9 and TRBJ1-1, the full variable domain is DSGVTQTPKHLITATGQRVTLRCSPRSGDLSVYWYQQSLDQGLQFLIQYYNGEERAKGNILERFSAQQFPDLHSELNLSSLELGDSALYFCASSGTMNTEAFFGQGTRLTVV.

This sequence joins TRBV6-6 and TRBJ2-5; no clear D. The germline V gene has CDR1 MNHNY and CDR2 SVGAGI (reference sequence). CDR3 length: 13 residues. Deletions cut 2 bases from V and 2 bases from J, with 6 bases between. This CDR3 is CASSYGRQETQYF. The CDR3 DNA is TGTGCCAGCAGTTACGGCAGACAAGAGACCCAGTACTTC.

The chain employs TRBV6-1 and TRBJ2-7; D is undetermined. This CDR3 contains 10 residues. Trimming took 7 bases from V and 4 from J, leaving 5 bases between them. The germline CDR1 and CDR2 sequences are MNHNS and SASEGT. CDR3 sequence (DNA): TGTGCCAGCACCGGGTACGAGCAGTACTTC. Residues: CASTGYEQYF.

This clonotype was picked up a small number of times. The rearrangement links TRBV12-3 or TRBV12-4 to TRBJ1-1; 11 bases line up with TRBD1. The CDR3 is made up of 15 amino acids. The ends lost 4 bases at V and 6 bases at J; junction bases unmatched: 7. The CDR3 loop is CASSSWTGGPPEAFF. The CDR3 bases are TGTGCCAGCAGTTCGTGGACAGGGGGCCCGCCTGAAGCTTTCTTT.

The CDR3 DNA sequence: TGTGCCAGCTCACCTCGGACAAACATGAACACTGAAGCTTTCTTT. It is translated as CASSPRTNMNTEAFF. The chain recombines TRBV18 with TRBJ1-1; perhaps TRBD1 as D (5 bases). CDR1 and CDR2 from the germline V gene are KGHSH and LQKENI. The CDR3 is 15 amino acids. Trimming took 3 bases from V and 0 from J, leaving 11 bases between them.

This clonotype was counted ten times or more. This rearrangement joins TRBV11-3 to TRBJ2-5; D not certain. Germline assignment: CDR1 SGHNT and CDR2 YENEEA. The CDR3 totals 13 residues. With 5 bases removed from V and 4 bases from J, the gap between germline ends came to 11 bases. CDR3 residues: CASSPRGRETQYF. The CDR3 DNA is TGTGCCAGCAGCCCCCGTGGGCGAGAGACCCAGTACTTC.

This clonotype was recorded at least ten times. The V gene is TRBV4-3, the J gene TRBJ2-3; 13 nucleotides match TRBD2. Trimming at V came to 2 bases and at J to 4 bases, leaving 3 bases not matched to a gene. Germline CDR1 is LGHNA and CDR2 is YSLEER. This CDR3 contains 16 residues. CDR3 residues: CASSQTGTSGADTQYF. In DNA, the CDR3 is TGCGCCAGCAGCCAAACCGGGACTAGCGGGGCAGATACGCAGTATTTT.

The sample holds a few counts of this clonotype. The CDR3 bases are TGCAGCGTTGAACAGGGGGCGGTCACCGGGGAGCTGTTTTTT. It yields the protein CSVEQGAVTGELFF. This chain joins TRBV29-1 and TRBJ2-2, with 8 nucleotides matching TRBD1. Trimming cost V 2 bases and J 4 bases; bases outside gene matches: 3. CDR1 is SQVTM and CDR2 is ANQGSEA in the germline V gene. The length of the CDR3 is 14 residues.

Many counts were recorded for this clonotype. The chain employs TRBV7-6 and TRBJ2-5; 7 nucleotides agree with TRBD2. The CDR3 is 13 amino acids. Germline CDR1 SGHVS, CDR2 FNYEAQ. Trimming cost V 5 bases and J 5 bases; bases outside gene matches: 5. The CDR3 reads CASSPGLGETQYF. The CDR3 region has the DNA TGTGCCAGCAGCCCAGGACTAGGCGAGACCCAGTACTTC.

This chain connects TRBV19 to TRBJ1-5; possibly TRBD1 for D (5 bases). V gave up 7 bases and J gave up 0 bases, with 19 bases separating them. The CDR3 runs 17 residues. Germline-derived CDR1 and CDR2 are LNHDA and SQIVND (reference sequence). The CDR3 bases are TGTGCCAGTATGGGCGGGGCCAGCTCCTATAGCAATCAGCCCCAGCATTTT. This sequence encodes CASMGGASSYSNQPQHF.